This paragraph covers one T cell receptor (beta chain) sequence. This specimen belongs to a study of CD8 T cells in Susac syndrome. While CD8+ and CD4+ T cells were isolated negatively, TEMRA cells were enriched by FACS. Random hexamers were used to reverse transcribe an amount of roughly 0.45 to 1 ug RNA. The amplification used immunoSEQ multiplex PCR on TCR beta CDR3; it spanned 54 Vbeta and 13 Jbeta. TCRdb analysed the immunoSEQ multiplex PCR reads with MiXCR anew, one entry per CDR3 protein. Of fewer than 250,000 distinct CDR3 sequences detected, 92% appear once; the ten largest clones hold around 0.13%. Germline V gene sequence: CDR1 MNHNY, CDR2 SVGAGI (reference sequence). Deletions cut 0 bases from V and 5 bases from J, with 11 bases between. The CDR3 runs to 14 residues.

This rearrangement joins TRBV6-6 to TRBJ2-7; tentatively, D is TRBD1 (6 bases). This clonotype originated in a human donor with multiple sclerosis. Sequences were obtained from CD8+ T cells from PBMCs. CDR3 amino acids: CASSYSLGGNEQYF. CDR3 nucleotides: TGTGCCAGCAGTTACTCCCTAGGGGGTAACGAGCAGTACTTC.